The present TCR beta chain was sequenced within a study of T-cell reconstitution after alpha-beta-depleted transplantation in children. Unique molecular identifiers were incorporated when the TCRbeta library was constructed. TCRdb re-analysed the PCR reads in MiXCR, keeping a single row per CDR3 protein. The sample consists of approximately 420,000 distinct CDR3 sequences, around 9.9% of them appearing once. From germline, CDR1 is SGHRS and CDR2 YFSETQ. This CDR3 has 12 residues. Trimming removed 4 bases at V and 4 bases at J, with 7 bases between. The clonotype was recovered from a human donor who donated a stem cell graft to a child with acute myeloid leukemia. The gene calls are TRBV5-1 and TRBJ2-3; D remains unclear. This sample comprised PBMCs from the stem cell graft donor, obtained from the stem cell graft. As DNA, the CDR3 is TGCGCCAGCAGCCCCCCTCCAGATACGCAGTATTTT. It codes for CASSPPPDTQYF.